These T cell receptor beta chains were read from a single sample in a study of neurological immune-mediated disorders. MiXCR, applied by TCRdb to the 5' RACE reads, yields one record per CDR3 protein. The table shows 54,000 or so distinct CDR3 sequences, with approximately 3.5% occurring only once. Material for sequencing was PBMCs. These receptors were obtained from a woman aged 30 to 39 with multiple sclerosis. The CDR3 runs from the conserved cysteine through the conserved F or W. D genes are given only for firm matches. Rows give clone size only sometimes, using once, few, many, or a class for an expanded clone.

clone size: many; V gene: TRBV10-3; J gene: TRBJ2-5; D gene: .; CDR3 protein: CAISVLLGETQYF; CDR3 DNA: TGTGCCATCAGTGTCTTACTAGGAGAGACCCAGTACTTC
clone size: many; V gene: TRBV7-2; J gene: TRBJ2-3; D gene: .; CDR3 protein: CASSGLRDPGKYF; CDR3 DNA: TGTGCCAGCAGCGGCCTCCGGGACCCCGGAAAGTATTTT
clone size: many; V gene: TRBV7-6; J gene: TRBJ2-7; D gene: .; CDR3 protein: CASSPSAAETGLGEQYF; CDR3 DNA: TGTGCCAGCAGCCCCTCGGCCGCCGAGACAGGTCTAGGCGAGCAGTACTTC
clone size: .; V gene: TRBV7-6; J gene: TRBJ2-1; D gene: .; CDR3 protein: CASSLGPLMGGTTYNEQFF; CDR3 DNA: TGTGCCAGCAGCTTAGGGCCTCTCATGGGGGGGACAACGTACAATGAGCAGTTCTTC
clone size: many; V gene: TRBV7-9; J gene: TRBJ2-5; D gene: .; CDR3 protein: CAVGPGSFSETQYF; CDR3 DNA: TGTGCCGTGGGACCAGGGAGTTTTTCAGAGACCCAGTACTTC
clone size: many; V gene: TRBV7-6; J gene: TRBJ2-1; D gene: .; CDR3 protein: CASAQTEINEQFF; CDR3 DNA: TGTGCCAGCGCCCAGACTGAGATAAATGAGCAGTTCTTC
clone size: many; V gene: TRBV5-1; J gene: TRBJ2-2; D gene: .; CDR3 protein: CASSLDDLTGELFF; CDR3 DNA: TGCGCCAGCAGCTTGGACGACTTAACCGGGGAGCTGTTTTTT
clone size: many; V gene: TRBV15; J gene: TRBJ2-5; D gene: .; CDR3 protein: CATSRDLGIQETQYF; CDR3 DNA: TGTGCCACCAGCAGAGATCTGGGAATCCAAGAGACCCAGTACTTC
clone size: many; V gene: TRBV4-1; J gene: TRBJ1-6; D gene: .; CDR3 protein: CASSQEGGPLNF; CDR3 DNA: TGCGCCAGCAGCCAGGAAGGGGGTCCCCTCAACTTT
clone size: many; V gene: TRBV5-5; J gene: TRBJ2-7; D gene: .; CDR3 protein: CASSSGPVKSYEQYF; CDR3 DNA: TGTGCCAGCAGCTCAGGACCCGTGAAATCCTACGAGCAGTACTTC
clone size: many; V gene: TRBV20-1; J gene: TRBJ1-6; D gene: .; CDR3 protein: CSARRGVEALNF; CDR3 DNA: TGCAGTGCTAGGAGGGGTGTTGAGGCCCTCAACTTT
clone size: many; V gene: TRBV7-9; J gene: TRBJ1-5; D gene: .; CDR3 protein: CASSLVDQPQHF; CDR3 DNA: TGTGCCAGCAGCTTAGTTGATCAGCCCCAGCATTTT
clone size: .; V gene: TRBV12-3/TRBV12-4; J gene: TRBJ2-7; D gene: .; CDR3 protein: CASSLIKARDDEEQYF; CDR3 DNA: TGTGCCAGCAGTTTAATAAAAGCCAGGGACGACGAAGAGCAGTACTTC
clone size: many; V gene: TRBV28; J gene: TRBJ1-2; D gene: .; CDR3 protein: CASSLQVEGYTF; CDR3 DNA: TGTGCCAGCAGTCTCCAAGTAGAAGGCTACACCTTC
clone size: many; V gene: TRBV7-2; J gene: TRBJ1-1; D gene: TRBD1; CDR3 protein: CASSPRQGATEAFF; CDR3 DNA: TGTGCCAGCAGCCCCCGACAGGGGGCCACTGAAGCTTTCTTT
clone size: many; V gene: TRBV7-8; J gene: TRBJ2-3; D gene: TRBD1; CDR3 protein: CASTSSGLLRDRVADTQYF; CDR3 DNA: TGTGCCAGCACCTCTAGCGGCCTTCTGAGGGACAGGGTGGCAGATACGCAGTATTTT
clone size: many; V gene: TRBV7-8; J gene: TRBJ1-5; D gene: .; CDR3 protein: CASSLAEGMRNQPQHF; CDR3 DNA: TGTGCCAGCAGCTTAGCGGAGGGGATGCGCAATCAGCCCCAGCATTTT
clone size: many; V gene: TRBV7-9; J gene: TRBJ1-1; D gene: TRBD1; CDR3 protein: CASSSPRWTGYTPNTEAFF; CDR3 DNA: TGTGCCAGCAGCTCACCCCGATGGACAGGTTATACCCCGAACACTGAAGCTTTCTTT
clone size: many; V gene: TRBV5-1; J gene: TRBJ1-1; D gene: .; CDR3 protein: CASTLGTEAFF; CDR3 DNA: TGCGCCAGCACCCTGGGAACTGAAGCTTTCTTT
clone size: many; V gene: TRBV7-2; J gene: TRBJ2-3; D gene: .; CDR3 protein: CASSLGGRATDTQYF; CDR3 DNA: TGTGCCAGCAGCTTAGGGGGCAGGGCCACAGATACGCAGTATTTT
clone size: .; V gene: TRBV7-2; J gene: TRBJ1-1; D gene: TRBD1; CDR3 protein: CASSLVTGGAEAFF; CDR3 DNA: TGTGCCAGCAGCTTAGTAACAGGGGGAGCGGAAGCTTTCTTT
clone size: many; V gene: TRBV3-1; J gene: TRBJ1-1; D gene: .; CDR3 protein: CASSQAGVGTEAFF; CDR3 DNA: TGTGCCAGCAGCCAAGCAGGGGTAGGCACTGAAGCTTTCTTT
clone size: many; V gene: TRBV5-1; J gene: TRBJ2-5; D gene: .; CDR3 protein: CASSLGDRLGGETQYF; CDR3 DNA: TGCGCCAGCAGCTTGGGGGACAGATTAGGAGGGGAGACCCAGTACTTC
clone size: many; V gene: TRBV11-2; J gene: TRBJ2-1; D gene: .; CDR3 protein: CASSFSPAGNEQFF; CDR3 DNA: TGTGCCAGCAGCTTTAGTCCAGCAGGGAATGAGCAGTTCTTC
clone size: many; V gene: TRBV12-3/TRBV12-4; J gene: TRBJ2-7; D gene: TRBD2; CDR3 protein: CASSFATSGGREQYF; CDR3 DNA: TGTGCCAGCAGTTTTGCTACTAGCGGGGGTAGGGAGCAGTACTTC
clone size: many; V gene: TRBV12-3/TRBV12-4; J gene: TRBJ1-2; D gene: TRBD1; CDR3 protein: CASRNSLDRGPYGYTF; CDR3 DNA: TGTGCCAGCAGGAATTCCTTGGACAGGGGGCCCTATGGCTACACCTTC
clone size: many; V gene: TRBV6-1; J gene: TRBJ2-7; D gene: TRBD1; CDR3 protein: CASSDRDRGREQYF; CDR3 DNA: TGTGCCAGCAGTGACCGGGACAGGGGGCGCGAGCAGTACTTC
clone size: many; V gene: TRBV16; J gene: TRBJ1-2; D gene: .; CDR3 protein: CASSHSRDYGYTF; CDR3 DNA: TGTGCCAGCAGCCACTCCCGGGACTATGGCTACACCTTC
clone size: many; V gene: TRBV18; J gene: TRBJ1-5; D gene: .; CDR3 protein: CASSPTENQPQHF; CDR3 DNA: TGTGCCAGCTCACCGACAGAAAATCAGCCCCAGCATTTT
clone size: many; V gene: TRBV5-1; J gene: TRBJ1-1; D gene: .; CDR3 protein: CASGQGRNTEAFF; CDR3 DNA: TGCGCCAGCGGGCAGGGAAGGAACACTGAAGCTTTCTTT
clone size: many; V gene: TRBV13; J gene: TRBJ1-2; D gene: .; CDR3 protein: CASSPRGAIYGYTF; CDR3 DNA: TGTGCCAGCAGCCCCCGGGGTGCTATCTATGGCTACACCTTC
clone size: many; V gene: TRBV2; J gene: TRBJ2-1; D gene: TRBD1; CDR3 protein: CASSDWTGRQFF; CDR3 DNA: TGTGCCAGCAGTGATTGGACAGGCCGGCAGTTCTTC
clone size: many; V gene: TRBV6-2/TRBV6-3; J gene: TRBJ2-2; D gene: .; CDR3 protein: CASRDPTGELFF; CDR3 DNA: TGTGCCAGCCGGGACCCCACCGGGGAGCTGTTTTTT
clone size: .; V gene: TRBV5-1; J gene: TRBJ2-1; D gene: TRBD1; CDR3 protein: CASSPGQGNNEQFF; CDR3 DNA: TGCGCCAGCAGCCCGGGACAGGGGAACAATGAGCAGTTCTTC
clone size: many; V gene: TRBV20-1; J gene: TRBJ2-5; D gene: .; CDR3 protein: CSVPGSETQYF; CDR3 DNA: TGCAGTGTTCCAGGGTCAGAGACCCAGTACTTC
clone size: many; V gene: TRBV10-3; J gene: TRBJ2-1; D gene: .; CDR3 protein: CAIAGSADNEQFF; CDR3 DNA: TGTGCCATCGCCGGATCGGCCGACAATGAGCAGTTCTTC
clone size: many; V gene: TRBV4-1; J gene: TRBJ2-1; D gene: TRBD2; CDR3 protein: CASSGRLAGGRDNEQFF; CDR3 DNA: TGCGCCAGCAGCGGCCGACTAGCGGGAGGACGGGATAATGAGCAGTTCTTC
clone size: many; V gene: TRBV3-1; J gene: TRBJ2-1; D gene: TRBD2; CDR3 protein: CASSQRASGITSSNEQFF; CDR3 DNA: TGTGCCAGCAGCCAAAGGGCTAGCGGGATAACGTCGTCGAATGAGCAGTTCTTC
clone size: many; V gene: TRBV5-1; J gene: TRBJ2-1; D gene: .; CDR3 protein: CASSPGVGWHEQFF; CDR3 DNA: TGCGCCAGCAGCCCCGGGGTAGGTTGGCATGAGCAGTTCTTC
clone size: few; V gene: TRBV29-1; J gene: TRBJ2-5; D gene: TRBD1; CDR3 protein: CSARDRGWETQYF; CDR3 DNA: TGCAGCGCGCGGGACAGGGGGTGGGAGACCCAGTACTTC
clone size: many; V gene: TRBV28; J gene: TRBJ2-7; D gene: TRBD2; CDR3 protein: CASSSVTGGWARGGDYEQYF; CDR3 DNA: TGTGCCAGCAGTTCCGTAACGGGAGGGTGGGCCCGAGGAGGCGACTACGAGCAGTACTTC
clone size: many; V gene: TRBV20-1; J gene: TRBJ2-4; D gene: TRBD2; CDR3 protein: CSARGGGWGIQYF; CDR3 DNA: TGCAGTGCTAGAGGGGGAGGGTGGGGCATTCAGTACTTC
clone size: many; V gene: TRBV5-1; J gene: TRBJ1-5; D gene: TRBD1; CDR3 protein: CASSFRSGGQNNQPQHF; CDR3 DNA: TGCGCCAGCAGCTTTCGTTCCGGGGGACAGAACAATCAGCCCCAGCATTTT
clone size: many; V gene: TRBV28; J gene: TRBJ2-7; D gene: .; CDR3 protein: CASSLQRLAEYEQYF; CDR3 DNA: TGTGCCAGCAGTTTACAGCGGCTGGCTGAATACGAGCAGTACTTC
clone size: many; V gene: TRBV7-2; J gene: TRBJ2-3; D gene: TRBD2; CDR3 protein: CASSLMVLTSVYF; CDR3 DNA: TGTGCCAGCAGCTTAATGGTGCTGACTAGCGTCTATTTT
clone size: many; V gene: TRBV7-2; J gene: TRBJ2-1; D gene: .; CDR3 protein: CASSLGEVAFYNEQFF; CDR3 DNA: TGTGCCAGCAGCTTAGGAGAGGTAGCGTTCTACAATGAGCAGTTCTTC
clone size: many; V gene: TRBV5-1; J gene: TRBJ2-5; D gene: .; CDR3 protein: CASTTSGSETQYF; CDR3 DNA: TGCGCCAGCACCACCTCCGGCTCAGAGACCCAGTACTTC
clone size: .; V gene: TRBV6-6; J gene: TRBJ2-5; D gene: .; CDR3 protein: CASSYSPEETQYF; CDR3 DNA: TGTGCCAGCAGTTACTCACCTGAAGAGACCCAGTACTTC
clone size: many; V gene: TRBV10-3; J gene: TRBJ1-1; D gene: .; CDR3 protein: CAISESGALGEAFF; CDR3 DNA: TGTGCCATCAGTGAGTCAGGGGCGCTCGGTGAAGCGTTCTTT
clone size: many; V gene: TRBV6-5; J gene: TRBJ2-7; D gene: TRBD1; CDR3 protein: CASSTQTGTGRYEQYF; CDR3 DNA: TGTGCCAGCAGTACCCAGACCGGGACAGGGCGGTACGAGCAGTACTTC
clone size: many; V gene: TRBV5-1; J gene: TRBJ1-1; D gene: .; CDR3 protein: CASSLDGGRTEAFF; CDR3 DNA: TGCGCCAGCAGCTTGGACGGGGGCAGGACTGAAGCTTTCTTT